Listed below are T cell receptor beta chains from one sample, sequenced in a study of regulatory T cells in long-lasting Graves disease. TCRdb used MiXCR to reprocess the multiplex PCR reads, holding one entry per CDR3 protein. The data hold roughly 510,000 distinct CDR3 sequences, with about 16% observed a single time. The sample was also reused in another study, on T cells in Graves' hyperthyroidism and ophthalmopathy.

Sequenced here: peripheral blood mononuclear cells (PBMCs), sampled at new diagnosis, from a patient treated with antithyroid drugs. The receptors shown here come from a man between 18 and 35 years old with Graves disease. The CDR3 runs from the conserved cysteine through the conserved F or W. A D gene is named only where the DNA matches it firmly. Clone size is stated in some rows and not others, as once, few, many or a class when expanded.

V gene	clone size	J gene	D gene	CDR3 DNA	CDR3 protein
TRBV28	many	TRBJ1-3	-	TGTGCCAGCAGCTCTCCGTCCGGCCGAAGCGGAAACACCATATATTTT	CASSSPSGRSGNTIYF
TRBV5-5	few	TRBJ2-1	-	TGTGCCAGCAGCTTGAACAACAGGGTAACCTACAATGAGCAGTTCTTC	CASSLNNRVTYNEQFF
TRBV27	-	TRBJ2-1	TRBD2	TGTGCCAGCAGCCAGGCGACTAGCGGGGACAATGAGCAGTTCTTC	CASSQATSGDNEQFF
TRBV28	many	TRBJ2-1	TRBD1	TGTGCCAGCAGTACCCCCGGGACAGGGGACAATGAGCAGTTCTTC	CASSTPGTGDNEQFF
TRBV5-1	-	TRBJ2-5	TRBD2	TGCGCCAGCAGTTATCTAGCGGGGTCCCAAGAGACCCAGTACTTC	CASSYLAGSQETQYF
TRBV6-1	once	TRBJ2-2	-	TGTGCCGGCCGCTTTGGACCCACCGGGGAGCTGTTTTTT	CAGRFGPTGELFF
TRBV27	-	TRBJ1-5	-	TGTGCCAGCAGTTCACTGGGCGGATATAGCAATCAGCCCCAGCATTTT	CASSSLGGYSNQPQHF
TRBV5-1	-	TRBJ1-1	-	TGCGCCAGCAGCTTGCCCACCCTTGTCAAGGGGGGAAACACTGAAGCTTTCTTT	CASSLPTLVKGGNTEAFF
TRBV2	many	TRBJ1-3	-	TGTGCCAGCAAGGGCGCTGGAAACACCATATATTTT	CASKGAGNTIYF
TRBV20-1	many	TRBJ2-5	-	TGCAGTGCCACCGAACCGACAGACTACCAAGAGACCCAGTACTTC	CSATEPTDYQETQYF
TRBV4-1	once	TRBJ2-2	TRBD2	TGCGCCAGCAGACTTGGACTAGCGGGAGTCCCCGGGGAGCTGTTTTTT	CASRLGLAGVPGELFF
TRBV7-9	many	TRBJ2-6	-	TGTGCCAGCAGCTTGACAGGATTATCCGGGGCCAACGTCCTGACTTTC	CASSLTGLSGANVLTF
TRBV7-3	many	TRBJ2-2	TRBD2	TGTGCCAGCCGGCTAGCGGACACCGGGGAGCTGTTTTTT	CASRLADTGELFF
TRBV3-1	-	TRBJ2-5	-	TGTGCCAGCAGCCGTGGAAGGGGTCGGAGGCAAGAGACCCATTACTTC	CASSRGRGRRQETHYF
TRBV7-3	few	TRBJ2-2	-	TGTGCCAGCAGCTTAAAGGCGACCGCTAACACCGGGGAGCTGTTTTTT	CASSLKATANTGELFF
TRBV25-1	-	TRBJ2-6	TRBD1	TGTGCCAGCAGTGACGACAGGGCTGGGGCCAACGTCCTGACTTTC	CASSDDRAGANVLTF
TRBV4-1	-	TRBJ2-7	TRBD2	TGCGCCAGCAGCCCCAAAATCCAACTAGCGGAGGCCTCCTACGAGCAGTACTTC	CASSPKIQLAEASYEQYF
TRBV28	many	TRBJ2-7	-	TGTGCCAGCAGTCCCCACAAGGCCTCCTACGAGCAGTACTTC	CASSPHKASYEQYF
TRBV30	many	TRBJ2-5	-	TGTGCCTGGAGTGTATCATGGGGACCCCGAGAGACCCAGTACTTC	CAWSVSWGPRETQYF
TRBV5-1	once	TRBJ1-2	-	TGCGCCAGCAGCCTAGGGACCCCGAAGAACTATGGCTACACCTTC	CASSLGTPKNYGYTF
TRBV7-2	once	TRBJ1-2	-	TGCGCCAGCAGCCAAGAGACAGCTATACCAAACTATGGCTACACCTTC	CASSQETAIPNYGYTF
TRBV6-1	many	TRBJ1-5	TRBD1	TGTGCCAGCACGGGGACAGGGGCCAGCAATCAGCCCCAGCATTTT	CASTGTGASNQPQHF
TRBV10-1	many	TRBJ2-3	TRBD2	TGCGCCAGCAGAGCCGGACTAGCGGGAGGCGGTACGCAGTATTTT	CASRAGLAGGGTQYF
TRBV18	many	TRBJ2-7	-	TGTGCCAGCTCACCTTCCACCGGGACCATCTCCTACGAGCAGTACTTC	CASSPSTGTISYEQYF
TRBV27	-	TRBJ1-1	-	TGTGCCAGCAACTCCGCAGGGGCCCAAGCTTTCTTT	CASNSAGAQAFF
TRBV5-1	many	TRBJ2-1	TRBD2	TGCGCCAGCAGCCTAGGGACTAGCGGTCTGCTTGTTCTGTTCTTC	CASSLGTSGLLVLFF
TRBV7-2	few	TRBJ2-1	-	TGTGCCAGCAGCAAATGGGACGACCGCCCGTCTGAATACAATGAGCAGTCCTTC	CASSKWDDRPSEYNEQSF
TRBV30	many	TRBJ2-1	-	TGTGCCTGGTCCCCCTTCGGTGGGAGCTCCTACAATGAGCAGTTCTTC	CAWSPFGGSSYNEQFF
TRBV3-1	few	TRBJ1-4	TRBD1	TGTGCCAGCAGCCGATTCGGACAGGGCACTAATGAAAAACTGTTTTTT	CASSRFGQGTNEKLFF
TRBV28	many	TRBJ2-1	-	TGTGCCAGCAGAGACACAGGGCGCAATGAGCAGTTCTTC	CASRDTGRNEQFF
TRBV5-6	few	TRBJ2-3	-	TGTGCCAGCAGCCGCAGGAGGGGGAGCGGGCAGTATTTT	CASSRRRGSGQYF
TRBV11-2	many	TRBJ1-1	-	TGTGCCAGCAGCGGGAAGATAGAGGGGGTAACTGAAGCTTTCTTT	CASSGKIEGVTEAFF